The present T cell receptor (beta chain) was sequenced within a study of blood T cell repertoires in COVID-19 (dated by TCRdb to about 2020). About the study as a whole: Samples covering the acute and convalescent phases of COVID-19 were provided by collaborators in the United States, Italy and Spain. Deeply sampled blood TCRbeta repertoires from subjects exposed to, actively infected with, or recovered from COVID-19 were included in the dataset. The prospective study material was composed of cDNA or gDNA derived from T cells, B-cell-depleted T cells, or PBMCs. Where available, HLA class I and class II types were obtained from metadata supplied by the sample provider rather than from assay-based typing. Samples came from the ongoing ImmuneRACE study (first 160 participants) plus 1,254 subjects from 6 global collaborators. Sample metadata almost always included a de-identified subject ID, COVID-19 status, age in years and sex. The repertoires were released in a freely available public database intended as a resource for research on the immune response to SARS-CoV-2.

The study at large found these results: Clinical and demographic metadata were provided uncurated, with the amount varying by source and participant.

Another Seattle source contributed samples from volunteer blood donors who had recovered from COVID-19. Whole blood was collected in K2EDTA tubes by collaborating institutions according to the institutions' own protocols. For TCRbeta analysis, collaborators shipped samples as frozen whole blood, isolated PBMCs, or DNA extracted from either of those sample types. As to this clone: Its recognized antigen is unknown. No base quality values were provided; no much bigger clone lies one nucleotide off.

TCRbeta CDR3 regions were amplified from genomic DNA by means of the immunoSEQ Assay, a bias-controlled multiplex PCR. The study's own analysis went as follows. The number of nucleated cells in each sample was estimated by amplification of reference gene primers within the assay. To quantify the absolute abundance of each unique TCRbeta CDR3 rearrangement, sequence reads were collapsed and filtered. Productive Simpson clonality was computed per sample as the square root of Simpson's diversity index over productive rearrangements. In its TCRdb copy, this immuneACCESS table keeps in-frame sequences only and misses some clones. Where compared with another copy, unresolved V genes explain less than half of these, and the others have no known cause. D and trimming were read from the DNA, whereas the V and J calls and clone size are those reported in that table. This sample lists hundreds of thousands of clones; roughly 89% were detected once. 6.5% of the sample is held by the ten biggest clonotypes.

Trimmed from V: 6 bases; trimmed from J: 5 bases; junction bases lacking a gene match: 12. The CDR3 contains 16 residues, cysteine and phenylalanine counted. Only the CDR3 portion is preserved as DNA: 48 bases, with reading frame beginning at the first base. From a lookup of the germline V gene (reference sequence), CDR1 and CDR2 are MNHEY and SMNVEV. The sequence joins TRBV27 to TRBJ2-2, with 7 bases matching TRBD1. The clonotype comes from a man aged 55 to 70 who had recovered from COVID-19. The sequenced sample consisted of peripheral blood. The DNA is as follows: TGTGCCAGCAGCAATCGACAGGGCACCATAACCGGGGAGCTGTTTTTT. Protein translation: CASSNRQGTITGELFF.